Shown below are 9 T cell receptor beta chains from a single sample sequenced in a study of blood T cell repertoires in COVID-19. Data came from immunoSEQ multiplex PCR; TCRdb stores just in-frame clones and leaves some out. Of around 400,000 clones listed, around four fifths are singletons. The sample comprised PBMCs or T cells enriched from blood (not recorded which). The receptors were sampled from a woman aged 45-65 years who had recovered from COVID-19.

The chain uses TRBV6-5 and TRBJ1-4; TRBD1 matches at 8 bases. The CDR3 spans 13 residues. Trimming took 7 bases from V and 7 from J; bases not matched to a gene: 5. Germline-derived CDR1 and CDR2 are MNHEY and SVGAGI. The CDR3 loop reads CASIKDRAEKLFF. DNA for the CDR3: TGTGCCAGCATAAAGGACAGGGCTGAAAAACTGTTTTTT.

This clone has only a few counts. This chain uses TRBV19 with TRBJ2-1, with a tentative D call TRBD2 (5 bases). The germline CDR1 and CDR2 sequences are LNHDA and SQIVND (reference sequence). The CDR3 loop spans 13 amino acids. Trimming pared 6 bases from V and 5 bases from J, leaving 11 bases between. DNA of the CDR3: TGTGCCAGTAGAAAAACTAGGGACAATGAGCAGTTCTTC. Translated: CASRKTRDNEQFF.

CDR3 in amino acids: CASSLGDGGQRGNTIYF. The CDR3 DNA reads TGTGCCAGCAGCTTGGGGGACGGGGGACAGAGAGGAAACACCATATATTTT. V is TRBV5-4 and J is TRBJ1-3, with 7 bases identical to TRBD1. Germline CDR1 SGHNT, CDR2 YYREEE (reference sequence). Trimming at V came to 0 bases and at J to 4 bases, leaving 10 bases not matched to a gene. This CDR3 spans 17 amino acids.

CDR3 in amino acids: CASSPGTGSYGYTF. The CDR3 region has the DNA TGTGCCAGCAGTCCCGGGACAGGGTCCTATGGCTACACCTTC. The chain joins TRBV7-3 to TRBJ1-2, with 9 nucleotides matching TRBD1. The J segment lost 4 bases and the V segment lost 6 bases, leaving 6 bases of the junction unmatched. Per the germline V gene, CDR1 is SGHTA and CDR2 is FQGTGA. CDR3 size: 14 residues. The entire variable domain, with the rest obtained from reference TRBV7-3 and TRBJ1-2, is as follows: GAGVSQTPSNKVTEKGKYVELRCDPISGHTALYWYRQSLGQGPEFLIYFQGTGAADDSGLPNDRFFAVRPEGSVSTLKIQRTERGDSAVYLCASSPGTGSYGYTFGSGTRLTVV.

The rearrangement joins TRBV30 to TRBJ2-1, with D perhaps TRBD2 (5 bases). This CDR3 contains 17 residues. CDR1 is GTSNPN and CDR2 is SVGIG in the germline V gene (reference sequence). Between the trimmed V and J ends, which lost 0 bases and 0 bases, there was a span of 15 bases. In nucleotides, the CDR3 is TGTGCCTGGAGTGTACCGGCTAGCCCTAGCTCCTACAATGAGCAGTTCTTC. This gives the protein CAWSVPASPSSYNEQFF.

This rearrangement joins TRBV27 to TRBJ2-7; 7 bases line up with TRBD1. The CDR3 spans 16 residues. The junction had 12 bases not matched to a gene; V was cut back by 6 bases and J by 1 base. CDR1 and CDR2 (germline): MNHEY, SMNVEV (reference sequence). Here the CDR3 reads CASSPPTGTVSYEQYF. CDR3 DNA sequence: TGTGCCAGCAGCCCACCCACCGGGACAGTTTCCTACGAGCAGTACTTC.

V is TRBV9 and J is TRBJ2-1, with D possibly being TRBD2 (6 bases). Looked up from germline, CDR1 is SGDLS and CDR2 is YYNGEE. V lost 0 bases to trimming and J lost 1 base, with 14 bases between them. The CDR3 is made up of 17 amino acids. The CDR3 DNA follows: TGTGCCAGCAGCGTAGCTAGAAGACTAGAATCCTACAATGAGCAGTTCTTC. Residues: CASSVARRLESYNEQFF.

In its sample, this clone was seen once. The gene calls are TRBV18 and TRBJ1-2; TRBD1 might be the D (5 bases). The CDR3 extends over 13 amino acids. Germline V gene lookup returns CDR1 KGHSH and CDR2 LQKENI. Trimming cost V 4 bases and J 3 bases, with 9 bases left between them. The CDR3 nucleotides are TGTGCCAGCTCACGGGGCAGCGACTATGGCTACACCTTC. It yields the protein CASSRGSDYGYTF.

This sequence joins TRBV7-8 and TRBJ2-1; 8 bases line up with TRBD1. The CDR3 has 14 amino acids. CDR1 and CDR2 from the germline V gene are SGHVS and FQNEAQ. Trimming cost V 4 bases and J 6 bases; bases outside gene matches: 5. CDR3: CASSWTGPGNEQFF. The CDR3 nucleotides read TGTGCCAGCAGCTGGACAGGGCCGGGCAATGAGCAGTTCTTC.